Detailed here is one TCR beta chain. Which antigen it targets is not known. Base quality data are lacking; no much larger clone is found one base away. This specimen comes from a study of blood T cell repertoires in COVID-19 (dated by TCRdb to about 2020). About the study as a whole: The collaborator samples originated in the United States, Italy and Spain and spanned the acute and convalescent phases of COVID-19. The prospective study material was composed of cDNA or gDNA derived from T cells, B-cell-depleted T cells, or PBMCs. Deeply sampled blood TCRbeta repertoires from subjects exposed to, actively infected with, or recovered from COVID-19 were included in the dataset. The repertoires were released in a freely available public database intended as a resource for research on the immune response to SARS-CoV-2. Samples came from the ongoing ImmuneRACE study (first 160 participants) plus 1,254 subjects from 6 global collaborators. Nearly every sample came with metadata listing a de-identified subject ID, COVID-19 status, age in years and sex. Where available, HLA class I and class II types were obtained from metadata supplied by the sample provider rather than from assay-based typing.

TCRbeta CDR3 regions were amplified from genomic DNA using the immunoSEQ Assay, a bias-controlled multiplex PCR. Concerning the study's data processing: Nucleated cell counts per sample were estimated from amplification of reference gene primers within the assay. To quantify the absolute abundance of each unique TCRbeta CDR3 rearrangement, sequence reads were collapsed and filtered. For each sample, productive Simpson clonality was calculated as the square root of Simpson's diversity index over productive rearrangements. As stored in TCRdb, this immuneACCESS dataset retains in-frame rearrangements with V and J assigned. A fraction of the clones does not appear; measured against another copy, unresolved V genes explain less than half of the discrepancy, and the remainder lacks a known reason. V and J calls and clone size come straight from that table; D and trimming were deduced from the DNA. Within this sample are roughly 220,000 clones, with around 81% of them counted one time only. Approximately 4.6% of the sample belongs to the ten largest clones.

The V end gives up 6 bases and the J end 4 bases, leaving 13 bases in the junction not matched to a gene. For CDR1 and CDR2, the germline V gene lists KGHSH and LQKENI. The CDR3 runs 16 residues from the cysteine to the phenylalanine. Of the read, only the CDR3 DNA is kept; its 48 bases are in frame from base 1. Broader findings and caveats from the paper: How much clinical and demographic metadata was included differed by source and by participant, and the metadata was provided uncurated.

Participants in the prospective study were enrolled through a virtual design, were aged about 18 to 100 years, and lived in roughly 26 United States geographic areas. In the prospective study, participants were assigned to cohorts based on the clinical history participants reported in a screening survey and a study questionnaire. Mobile phlebotomists in the prospective study collected whole blood, serum and a nasopharyngeal or oropharyngeal swab from every participant. Over a roughly 2-month period, participants in the prospective study had the option of providing additional blood draws and questionnaires. Prospective study blood samples were shipped either frozen or at room temperature before DNA extraction.

Recombination linked TRBV18 to TRBJ1-2, and 8 junction bases match TRBD1. This receptor was identified in a man aged 25-45 years with acute COVID-19. The sequenced sample was PBMCs or T cells enriched from blood (not recorded which). The CDR3 protein sequence reads: CASSPGLTGGGYGYTF. Here is the DNA: TGTGCCAGCTCCCCCGGACTAACAGGGGGAGGCTATGGCTACACCTTC.